The TCR beta chain described here comes from a study of cytomegalovirus exposure and HLA in healthy donors. Findings and limits, study-wide: According to an earlier analysis, most TCR beta V segments yielded productive rearrangements about 90% or about 30% of the time. Analyzed later, association rates of TCRs varied across HLA loci, with DRB1 most and HLA-C fewest.

The PCR ran on 60 Vbeta and 13 Jbeta primers. Sequencing was performed with immunoSEQ multiplex PCR; in TCRdb, only in-frame clones are kept and a portion is missing. The table shows approximately 130,000 clones, with around four fifths occurring only once. V lost 1 base, J lost 0 bases, and 10 bases lay in between. CDR1 LNHDA and CDR2 SQIVND come from the germline V gene (reference sequence). The CDR3 spans 16 residues. Remarks on this clone: Its antigen is not identified.

The J gene is TRBJ1-5, the V gene TRBV19; TRBD1 might be the D (5 bases). The sequence came from a boy younger than 10 in good health and CMV-seronegative. The sample was PBMCs. CDR3 nucleotide sequence: TGTGCCAGTAGTATAGGCAGGGCCGATAGCAATCAGCCCCAGCATTTT. It translates to CASSIGRADSNQPQHF.